Each of the 22 T cell receptor beta chains below was sequenced from the same sample in a study of blood T cells in healthy people across ages. A sample-barcoded 5' primer and a J-beta primer mix were used in a second PCR of roughly 7 to 11 cycles. TCRdb re-called the 5' RACE reads through MiXCR, storing one row per CDR3 protein. The sample has about a million distinct CDR3 sequences, roughly 51% seen once; the top ten hold about 22%. Sequenced: blood. The receptors stem from a woman between 55 and 75 years old in good health.

The chain has TRBV2 and TRBJ2-5; 8 bases are a match to TRBD1. Trimming took 3 bases from V and 2 from J; bases not matched to a gene: 8. The CDR3 covers 16 residues. Germline V gives CDR1 SNHLY, CDR2 FYNNEI. CDR3 residues: CASSDQGTGGQETQYF. CDR3 sequence (DNA): TGTGCCAGCAGTGACCAAGGGACAGGTGGGCAAGAGACCCAGTACTTC.

The chain links TRBV28 to TRBJ2-1, with D uncertain. Germline-derived CDR1 and CDR2 are MDHEN and SYDVKM. Trimming removed 4 bases from V and 6 bases from J, with 7 bases in between. The CDR3 extends over 12 amino acids. In DNA, the CDR3 is TGTGCCAGCAGTTCGGACCTCAATGAGCAGTTCTTC. Translation: CASSSDLNEQFF.

This clonotype was counted a few times. The CDR3 sequence is CASSEPEAIEQYF. The DNA for the CDR3 is TGTGCCAGCAGTGAACCAGAGGCCATCGAGCAGTACTTC. This chain joins TRBV2 and TRBJ2-7; D is ambiguous. Trimming left V 2 bases short and J 6 bases short, with 11 bases between. Germline CDR1 SNHLY, CDR2 FYNNEI. The CDR3 runs to 13 residues.

There are a few counts of this clonotype. This chain links TRBV7-8 with TRBJ2-7, with D maybe TRBD1 (7 bases). Trimming stripped 6 bases from V and 6 bases from J, with 15 bases between. CDR3 length: 13 amino acids. The germline V gene has CDR1 SGHVS and CDR2 FQNEAQ. CDR3 sequence reads: CASSHSRGVEQYF. The CDR3 DNA reads TGTGCCAGCAGTCATAGCAGGGGGGTCGAGCAGTACTTC.

The chain recombines TRBV20-1 with TRBJ1-1; D possibly corresponds to TRBD1 (6 bases). V shed 5 bases and J shed 10 bases, with 23 bases lying between them. Germline V gives CDR1 DFQATT, CDR2 SNEGSKA (reference sequence). The CDR3 contains 14 residues. The CDR3 sequence: CSAREGGVPDVAFF. The CDR3 DNA reads as TGCAGTGCTCGGGAGGGGGGTGTCCCCGATGTAGCTTTCTTT.

The chain carries TRBV28 and TRBJ2-5, with TRBD1 as a possible D gene (6 bases). CDR3 length: 15 residues. Germline assignment: CDR1 MDHEN and CDR2 SYDVKM. Trimming removed 7 bases at V and 0 bases at J, with 15 bases between. DNA for the CDR3: TGTGCCAGCAAAAGGTCAGGGGCGAACCAAGAGACCCAGTACTTC. This translates into CASKRSGANQETQYF.

The chain has TRBV18 and TRBJ1-1, with D unclear. The CDR3 extends over 12 amino acids. Trimming cost V 2 bases and J 7 bases, with 8 bases left between them. CDR1 and CDR2 (germline): KGHSH, LQKENI. Here the CDR3 reads CASSPTRSEAFF. In DNA form, the CDR3 reads TGTGCCAGCTCACCAACTCGGAGTGAAGCTTTCTTT.

There are a few counts of this clonotype. The chain links TRBV2 to TRBJ2-7; D possibly corresponds to TRBD2 (6 bases). The assigned J gene may be wrong: the sequence end matches TRBJ2-5 better. CDR1 is SNHLY, CDR2 FYNNEI, per germline. CDR3 length equals 12 residues. In DNA, the CDR3 is TGTGCCAGCAGACAAGCGGGAGAGACCCAGTACTTC. Its translation is CASRQAGETQYF.

The chain joins TRBV18 to TRBJ2-7; 8 nucleotides agree with TRBD1. Germline CDR1 reads KGHSH; CDR2 reads LQKENI. V shed 6 bases and J 4 bases; nucleotides not matched to a gene: 8. There are 14 residues in the CDR3. The CDR3 DNA reads as TGTGCCAGCTCGCTCGACAGGGGAAAATACGAGCAGTACTTC. Translating it yields CASSLDRGKYEQYF.

The chain carries TRBV12-3 or TRBV12-4 and TRBJ2-4; 9 bases map to TRBD1. Judging by the DNA end, TRBJ2-7 fits better; the J call may be wrong. This CDR3 is 14 amino acids long. The CDR3 DNA is TGTGCCAGCAGCCACAACGGACAGGGGTACGAGCAGTACTTC. This encodes CASSHNGQGYEQYF.

In nucleotides, the CDR3 is TGCAGCGTACCAACTAGCCCCTATGAGCAGTTCTTC. Amino acid sequence: CSVPTSPYEQFF. The V call is TRBV29-1, the J call TRBJ2-1; tentatively, D is TRBD2 (6 bases). Germline lookup yields CDR1 SQVTM and CDR2 ANQGSEA. V was pared by 6 bases and J by 8 bases, with 14 bases between. The CDR3 covers 12 residues.

This clonotype was detected a few times. The rearrangement links TRBV2 to TRBJ2-5; TRBD2 matches 13 bases. Looked up from germline, CDR1 is SNHLY and CDR2 is FYNNEI. The CDR3 sequence is 16 residues long. V lost 6 bases, J lost 5 bases, and 9 bases stayed unmatched. The CDR3 here is CASRDPGLAGFETQYF. As DNA, the CDR3 is TGTGCCAGCAGGGACCCGGGACTAGCGGGATTTGAGACCCAGTACTTC.

This clonotype was counted between two and nine times. V usage is TRBV5-6 and J usage is TRBJ2-7; the match to TRBD2 covers 12 bases. CDR1 is SGHDT and CDR2 is YYEEEE in the germline V gene. CDR3 size: 15 residues. The V gene end was trimmed by 7 bases and the J gene end by 1 base; junction bases not matched to a gene: 6. CDR3 loop: CASERLAGVSYEQYF. In nucleotides, the CDR3 is TGTGCCAGCGAAAGACTAGCGGGAGTATCCTACGAGCAGTACTTC.

This sequence joins TRBV12-3 or TRBV12-4 and TRBJ2-5; 7 bases map to TRBD2. J was trimmed by 9 bases and V by 1 base; bases with no gene match: 8. CDR3 length: 14 amino acids. The CDR3 sequence: CASSLGGTKNSQYF. Here the CDR3 DNA reads TGTGCCAGCAGTTTAGGGGGGACTAAAAACTCCCAGTACTTC.

This clonotype was picked up one time. J is TRBJ2-1 and V is TRBV7-9; no clear D gene. Germline CDR1 is SEHNR and CDR2 is FQNEAQ (reference sequence). The CDR3 spans 13 residues. Trimming removed 1 base from V and 8 bases from J, with 9 bases in between. The CDR3 is CASSLGTPHEQFF. The DNA for the CDR3 is TGTGCCAGCAGCTTAGGAACTCCCCATGAGCAGTTCTTC.

There are many counts of this clonotype. V and J are TRBV29-1 and TRBJ2-7; no firm D call. The CDR3 consists of 11 residues. Germline CDR1 SQVTM, CDR2 ANQGSEA. Trimming left V 7 bases short and J 2 bases short, with 9 bases between. The CDR3, as DNA: TGCAGCGCCACCGGTGCCTACGAGCAGTACTTC. Its protein is CSATGAYEQYF.

CDR3 bases: TGTGCCAGCAGCCAGTACTACAGGGTAGATCAGCCCCAGCATTTT. Its protein is CASSQYYRVDQPQHF. This chain links TRBV3-1 with TRBJ1-5; tentative D call: TRBD1 (6 bases). Germline CDR1 LGHDT, CDR2 YNNKEL (reference sequence). This CDR3 is built from 15 residues. With 3 bases removed from V and 5 bases from J, the gap between germline ends came to 14 bases.

The chain joins TRBV28 to TRBJ2-7, with D tentatively TRBD1 or TRBD2 (5 bases each). V lost 1 base, J lost 6 bases, and 19 bases lay in between. This CDR3 has 16 residues. CDR1 is MDHEN and CDR2 is SYDVKM in the germline V gene. The CDR3 here is CASSLFRGRDPSEQYF. The CDR3 coding sequence is TGTGCCAGCAGTTTATTTCGGGGCAGGGACCCCTCCGAGCAGTACTTC.

This clonotype was found a few times. This chain links TRBV10-3 with TRBJ1-5; D perhaps matches TRBD1 (5 bases). CDR3 size: 15 residues. V lost 0 bases, J lost 6 bases, and 12 bases lay in between. Germline assignment: CDR1 ENHRY and CDR2 SYGVKD. CDR3 protein: CAISESGLVSQPQHF. In nucleotides, the CDR3 is TGTGCCATCAGTGAGTCGGGACTGGTCAGTCAGCCCCAGCATTTT.

The chain recombines TRBV4-3 with TRBJ2-3; unclear D gene. This CDR3 is built from 15 residues. Germline loops: CDR1 LGHNA, CDR2 YSLEER. Trimming left V 1 base short and J 3 bases short, with 11 bases between. Written as DNA, the CDR3 is TGCGCCAGCAGCCAAGCCCGTCTGGGGACAGATACGCAGTATTTT. This codes for CASSQARLGTDTQYF.

This clonotype has at least ten counts. The V and J genes are TRBV7-2 and TRBJ1-5; D not resolved. CDR1 SGHTA and CDR2 FQGNSA come from the germline V gene. The CDR3 sequence is 13 residues long. The germline V and J ends were trimmed by 6 bases and 7 bases, with 13 bases remaining between them. CDR3 protein: CASSSSTRQPQHF. In nucleotides, the CDR3 is TGTGCCAGCAGTTCTAGTACGAGGCAGCCCCAGCATTTT. Combining the CDR3 with reference TRBV7-2 and TRBJ1-5 gives the whole variable domain GAGVSQSPSNKVTEKGKDVELRCDPISGHTALYWYRQSLGQGLEFLIYFQGNSAPDKSGLPSDRFSAERTGGSVSTLTIQRTQQEDSAVYLCASSSSTRQPQHFGDGTRLSIL.

V gene TRBV7-9 combines with J gene TRBJ1-4; D is possibly TRBD1 (5 bases). Germline V gene data show CDR1 as SEHNR and CDR2 as FQNEAQ (reference sequence). V was cut by 5 bases and J by 3 bases, with 16 bases left in between. The CDR3 covers 16 residues. The CDR3 coding sequence is TGTGCCAGCAGCCCCCCGCGCGGGGGATCTAATGAAAAACTGTTTTTT. Protein product: CASSPPRGGSNEKLFF.